These 16 T cell receptor beta chains came from one sample sequenced in a study of cytomegalovirus exposure and HLA in healthy donors. The PCR had 60 Vbeta and 13 Jbeta primers. Using immunoSEQ multiplex PCR, the repertoire was profiled, and TCRdb retains in-frame clones only, with some absent. Of approximately 130,000 clones in the sample, around 79% were seen once. Sequencing used PBMCs. These receptors all stem from a woman aged 18-29 years in good health and CMV-seronegative.

The rearrangement joins TRBV19 to TRBJ1-1; D possibly corresponds to TRBD1 (6 bases). Germline CDR1 LNHDA, CDR2 SQIVND (reference sequence). This CDR3 region has 16 residues. Trimming removed 1 base at V and 1 base at J, with 13 bases between. The chain's CDR3 is CASSIGARQANTEAFF. The CDR3 region has the DNA TGTGCCAGTAGTATAGGGGCTAGACAGGCGAACACTGAAGCTTTCTTT.

This chain uses TRBV9 with TRBJ1-2; 7 nucleotides line up with TRBD1. The germline V gene has CDR1 SGDLS and CDR2 YYNGEE. The trim removed 0 bases at V and 8 bases at J, leaving 13 bases unmatched. This CDR3 is 16 amino acids long. The CDR3: CASSVEAGGIMWGYTF. The DNA for the CDR3 is TGTGCCAGCAGCGTAGAGGCAGGGGGTATTATGTGGGGCTACACCTTC.

This chain uses TRBV5-1 with TRBJ2-5, with TRBD2 matching over 9 bases. This CDR3 contains 15 residues. CDR1 is SGHRS and CDR2 is YFSETQ in the germline V gene. The V gene end was trimmed by 2 bases and the J gene end by 4 bases; junction bases not matched to a gene: 6. This chain's CDR3 is CASSLSGTSRETQYF. CDR3 nucleotide sequence: TGCGCCAGCAGCTTATCCGGGACTAGCAGAGAGACCCAGTACTTC.

The chain carries TRBV6-5 and TRBJ2-3, with unresolved D. CDR3 length: 13 residues. CDR1 and CDR2 from the germline V gene are MNHEY and SVGAGI. Trimming shortened V by 6 bases and J by 4 bases, and 11 bases separated the two germline ends. The CDR3 DNA is TGTGCCAGCAGAGACCCGGGTGCAGATACGCAGTATTTT. Residues: CASRDPGADTQYF.

This chain joins TRBV19 and TRBJ2-1; 13 positions agree with TRBD2. The CDR3 sequence is 16 residues long. Germline V CDR1 and CDR2: LNHDA, SQIVND (reference sequence). The J segment lost 5 bases and the V segment lost 8 bases, leaving 9 bases of the junction unmatched. CDR3 sequence reads: CASATYTSGRDNEQFF. CDR3 in DNA: TGTGCCAGTGCCACCTATACTAGCGGGAGGGACAATGAGCAGTTCTTC.

This chain links TRBV25-1 with TRBJ2-7; 8 nucleotides agree with TRBD2. Unmatched junction bases numbered 6, after V lost 2 bases and J lost 3 bases. Germline lookup yields CDR1 MGHDK and CDR2 SYGVNS. The CDR3 sequence is 15 residues long. CDR3 nucleotides: TGTGCCAGCAGTGAACCAGCGGGAGACCGCTACGAGCAGTACTTC. Translated: CASSEPAGDRYEQYF.

The rearrangement uses TRBV4-2 and TRBJ1-2; D call uncertain. V shed 4 bases and J shed 4 bases, with 10 bases lying between them. The CDR3 length is 13 residues. Germline CDR1 and CDR2: LGHNA and YNFKEQ. CDR3 sequence (DNA): TGTGCCAGCAGCCTTCTGACTCTCTATGGCTACACCTTC. This encodes CASSLLTLYGYTF.

V is TRBV4-1 and J is TRBJ1-2; TRBD1 might be the D (6 bases). Trimming took 0 bases from V and 3 from J, leaving 17 bases between them. Germline V CDR1 and CDR2: MGHRA, YSYEKL. This CDR3 is built from 17 residues. The CDR3 DNA reads TGCGCCAGCAGCCAAGACCCAGGGGAGGGGTTTTACTATGGCTACACCTTC. Translation: CASSQDPGEGFYYGYTF.

DNA of the CDR3: TGTGCCAGCAGCTTGTTACTAATGAACACTGAAGCTTTCTTT. It yields the protein CASSLLLMNTEAFF. The genes are TRBV11-2 and TRBJ1-1; no clear D. The CDR3 runs to 14 residues. Per the germline V gene, CDR1 is SGHAT and CDR2 is FQNNGV. V was shortened by 3 bases and J by 0 bases, with 8 bases between the two germline ends.

A single count supports this clone. Sequence at one end of the junction differs from germline and may be a read error. V gene TRBV25-1 combines with J gene TRBJ2-6, with D perhaps TRBD1 (5 bases). The CDR3 length is 18 residues. Germline CDR1 and CDR2: MGHDK and SYGVNS. CDR3 residues: CASSPNRGENSGANGLTF. In nucleotides, the CDR3 is TGTGCCAGCTCCCCAAACCGAGGTGAAAACTCTGGGGCCAACGGCCTGACTTTC.

The chain combines TRBV7-2 with TRBJ1-2, with D perhaps matching TRBD1 (6 bases). CDR1 is SGHTA, CDR2 FQGNSA, per germline. Trimming stripped 5 bases from V and 4 bases from J, with 14 bases between. The CDR3 spans 14 residues. CDR3 DNA: TGTGCCAGCAGCGTTTACAGGGAATTCTATGGCTACACCTTC. This codes for CASSVYREFYGYTF. The whole variable domain, remainder taken from reference TRBV7-2 and TRBJ1-2, is GAGVSQSPSNKVTEKGKDVELRCDPISGHTALYWYRQSLGQGLEFLIYFQGNSAPDKSGLPSDRFSAERTGGSVSTLTIQRTQQEDSAVYLCASSVYREFYGYTFGSGTRLTVV.

This chain connects TRBV11-2 to TRBJ2-3, with 13 bases matching TRBD2. V gave up 5 bases and J gave up 5 bases; unmatched junction bases: 7. The CDR3 has 16 residues. The germline gives CDR1 SGHAT, CDR2 FQNNGV. CDR3 region: CASSTTSGGAQDTQYF. CDR3 nucleotide sequence: TGTGCCAGCAGCACTACTAGCGGGGGGGCCCAAGATACGCAGTATTTT.

With regard to this clone: At the DNA level, this CDR3 is encoded by other sequences in the same sample as well. The V gene is TRBV11-2, the J gene TRBJ1-1; D may be TRBD1 (5 bases). CDR3 length: 13 residues. Trimming left V 5 bases short and J 4 bases short, with 11 bases between. Germline V lookup: CDR1 SGHAT, CDR2 FQNNGV. CDR3 sequence reads: CASSPRQFTEAFF. Here the CDR3 DNA reads TGTGCCAGCAGCCCCCGACAGTTCACTGAAGCTTTCTTT.

The chain employs TRBV28 and TRBJ2-4, with 10 bases matching TRBD2. Germline CDR1 is MDHEN and CDR2 is SYDVKM. V lost 5 bases, J lost 2 bases, and 12 bases stayed unmatched. The CDR3 totals 18 residues. CDR3 nucleotides: TGTGCCAGCAGTGGGGGGCTAGCGGGAGCGGGGACCAAAAACATTCAGTACTTC. Protein product: CASSGGLAGAGTKNIQYF.

The chain uses TRBV5-4 and TRBJ1-6, with a weak D call TRBD1 (6 bases). The CDR3 totals 15 residues. CDR1 and CDR2 (germline): SGHNT, YYREEE (reference sequence). Trimming removed 3 bases at V and 7 bases at J, with 14 bases between. The CDR3 spells CASSSADSWNSPLHF. The CDR3, as DNA: TGTGCCAGCAGCTCCGCGGACAGTTGGAATTCACCCCTCCACTTT.

The genes are TRBV7-9 and TRBJ2-2; 9 nucleotides agree with TRBD1. Germline loops: CDR1 SEHNR, CDR2 FQNEAQ (reference sequence). J lost 4 bases, V lost 7 bases, and 4 bases had no gene match. The CDR3 contains 14 residues. As DNA, the CDR3 is TGTGCCAGCAAAACGGGACAGGGCACCGGGGAGCTGTTTTTT. Its translation: CASKTGQGTGELFF.